A selection of T cell receptor beta chains follows, all from one sample in a study of Ad26.COV2.S vaccination and SARS-CoV-2 variants. Using immunoSEQ multiplex PCR, the repertoire was profiled, and TCRdb retains in-frame clones only, with some absent. The profile covers fewer than 400,000 clones, with around four fifths appearing a single time and around 2.2% taken by the ten largest. Sample: peripheral blood, taken in a trial of Ad26.COV2.S vaccine versus placebo. These receptors were collected from a person between 18 and 65 years old who received the Ad26.COV2.S COVID-19 vaccine or a placebo. The CDR3 runs from the conserved cysteine through the conserved F or W. The D gene is left open where the match is weak. A row's size may be missing; if present it is once, few, many or a size class.

v_gene,j_gene,abundance,d_gene,CDR3nt,CDR3aa
TRBV5-1,TRBJ1-4,.,.,TGCGCCAGCAGCTTGCGGGGGCTTAGAGAAAAACTGTTTTTT,CASSLRGLREKLFF
TRBV28,TRBJ1-4,.,.,TGTGCCAGCACCAAGAGGGGGACTAATGAAAAACTGTTTTTT,CASTKRGTNEKLFF
TRBV11-2,TRBJ1-6,.,.,TGTGCCAGCAGTGGTCTCATCTCCTATAATTCACCCCTCCACTTT,CASSGLISYNSPLHF
TRBV5-1,TRBJ1-1,.,TRBD1,TGCGCCAGCAGCGAAGGACAGGGGGCCGATCCCCTAACCGAAGCTTTCTTT,CASSEGQGADPLTEAFF
TRBV10-3,TRBJ2-3,.,.,TGTGCCATCAAACAGTCTGAGCGTCCGGGCACAGATACGCAGTATTTT,CAIKQSERPGTDTQYF
TRBV7-9,TRBJ2-1,.,TRBD1,TGTGCCAGCAGCCACCCTCGGGACAGCAACAATGAGCAGTTCTTC,CASSHPRDSNNEQFF
TRBV5-1,TRBJ1-2,.,.,TGCGCCAGCAGCCGCGATCAGGGGACCTATGGCTACACCTTC,CASSRDQGTYGYTF
TRBV7-9,TRBJ1-4,once,TRBD1,TGTGCCAGCAGCTCAGCGGACAGGGCGTATAATGAAAAACTGTTTTTT,CASSSADRAYNEKLFF
TRBV5-1,TRBJ1-4,.,.,TGCGCCAGCACACCTGCAACTAATGAAAAACTGTTTTTT,CASTPATNEKLFF
TRBV6-5,TRBJ2-1,.,TRBD1,TGTGCCAGCAGTCCGTGGACAGGGGTGAATGAGCAGTTCTTC,CASSPWTGVNEQFF
TRBV5-4,TRBJ1-2,few,TRBD1,TGTGCCAGCAGCCTAGGGACAGGGGCTTATGGCTACACCTTC,CASSLGTGAYGYTF
TRBV5-1,TRBJ1-6,once,TRBD1,TGCGCCAGCAGCGGACAGGGAAATTTTCATTCACCCCTCCACTTT,CASSGQGNFHSPLHF
TRBV6-5,TRBJ1-5,.,.,TGTGCCAGCAGTTACTCGGGGGAACAGCCCCAGCATTTT,CASSYSGEQPQHF
TRBV28,TRBJ2-3,.,TRBD1,TGTGCCAGCAGTTTATGGGGGGACAGGCCAGATACGCAGTATTTT,CASSLWGDRPDTQYF
TRBV4-1,TRBJ1-2,.,TRBD1,TGCGCCAGCAGCCAAGACCCGGGACAGGTAGGCTACGGCTACACCTTC,CASSQDPGQVGYGYTF
TRBV4-1,TRBJ2-1,.,TRBD1,TGCGCCAGCAGCCAAGGTTTACTCCGGGACAGGAGCTACAATGAGCAGTTCTTC,CASSQGLLRDRSYNEQFF
TRBV28,TRBJ1-2,once,.,TGTGCCAGCGTACGGCGCGGGTATGGCTACACCTTC,CASVRRGYGYTF
TRBV12-5,TRBJ1-2,.,TRBD1,TGTGCTAGTGGTTCAGGGGGTAGCTATGGCTACACCTTC,CASGSGGSYGYTF
TRBV7-9,TRBJ1-1,.,.,TGTGCCAGCAATGTTGGGGGTATTAACACTGAAGCTTTCTTT,CASNVGGINTEAFF
TRBV27,TRBJ1-5,few,.,TGTGCCAGCAGTTCCTCGGTAAAACAGCCCCAGCATTTT,CASSSSVKQPQHF
TRBV2,TRBJ1-4,.,.,TGTGCCAGCAAGTCCAGCAGTGATGAAAAACTGTTTTTT,CASKSSSDEKLFF
TRBV5-1,TRBJ2-3,.,.,TGCGCCAGCAGCCCCGGGGCTAGTTCAGATACGCAGTATTTT,CASSPGASSDTQYF
TRBV29-1,TRBJ2-7,.,.,TGCAGCGTTGTAGTTAGCTCCTACGAGCAGTACTTC,CSVVVSSYEQYF
TRBV9,TRBJ1-2,.,TRBD1,TGTGCCAGCAACCTGGACAGGGGTATCTTCTTCGCCTTC,CASNLDRGIFFAF
TRBV6-6,TRBJ2-7,.,TRBD1,TGTGCCAGCAGTGCGCCGGACAGGGGTGTAGGGCAGTACTTC,CASSAPDRGVGQYF
TRBV28,TRBJ1-2,once,.,TGTGCCAGCAGCTCCATAAGCTGGGACCTTGATGGCTACACCTTC,CASSSISWDLDGYTF
TRBV6-5,TRBJ1-2,.,.,TGTGCCAGCAGTCGGCAACAGGGAGTGGACTATGGCTACACCTTC,CASSRQQGVDYGYTF
TRBV28,TRBJ2-7,.,TRBD1,TGTGCCAGCAGCATTCGACAGGGGGACTACGAGCAGTACTTC,CASSIRQGDYEQYF
TRBV5-4,TRBJ1-1,.,TRBD1,TGTGCCAGCAGCCATGGACAGGGGGCTATTTTTCCGACTGAAGCTTTCTTT,CASSHGQGAIFPTEAFF
TRBV5-1,TRBJ2-3,.,.,TGCGCCAGCAGCTTTCGACGGTACACAGATACGCAGTATTTT,CASSFRRYTDTQYF
TRBV5-1,TRBJ1-1,.,TRBD1,TGCGCCAGCAGCCGCTCCGGGACAGGGGGCGGAGAAGCTTTCTTT,CASSRSGTGGGEAFF
TRBV28,TRBJ2-2,once,TRBD1,TGTGCCAGCAGCCCGGGACAGGGTATCACCGGGGAGCTGTTTTTT,CASSPGQGITGELFF
TRBV28,TRBJ2-7,few,TRBD2,TGTGCCAGCAGTTTATTCGGGGGGGCCTCCTACGAGCAGTACTTC,CASSLFGGASYEQYF
TRBV24-1,TRBJ2-5,.,TRBD1,TGTGCCACGGGGGGACAGGGGGTGGGAGAGACCCAGTACTTC,CATGGQGVGETQYF
TRBV6-6,TRBJ1-4,.,.,TGTGCCAGCAGTTTCGGGGGAACTAATGAAAAACTGTTTTTT,CASSFGGTNEKLFF
TRBV6-5,TRBJ2-2,.,.,TGTGCCAGCAGTCGGTCGGGGAACACCGGGGAGCTGTTTTTT,CASSRSGNTGELFF
TRBV5-6,TRBJ2-5,.,.,TGTGCCAGCAGCTTGGTCCAGGGGGGAGAGACCCAGTACTTC,CASSLVQGGETQYF
TRBV15,TRBJ1-6,.,.,TGTGCCACCAGCAGAGATAAGAATTCACCCCTCCACTTT,CATSRDKNSPLHF
TRBV5-1,TRBJ2-7,.,TRBD1,TGCGCCAGCAGCTCGACCACCGGGACAGGGGGGGAGCAGTACTTC,CASSSTTGTGGEQYF
TRBV6-2/TRBV6-3,TRBJ2-5,.,.,TGTGCCAGCAGTCCCCTTGGGGGTCGTGGGACCCAGTACTTC,CASSPLGGRGTQYF
TRBV2,TRBJ2-4,few,TRBD1,TGTGCCAGCAGTAGACAGGGGGCTGAGTACTTC,CASSRQGAEYF
TRBV18,TRBJ2-6,.,.,TGTGCCAGTTCAGGGGCTGGGGCCAACGTCCTGACTTTC,CASSGAGANVLTF
TRBV14,TRBJ2-1,.,.,TGTGCCAGCAGCCCAGGACTAAGGACCTACAATGAGCAGTTCTTC,CASSPGLRTYNEQFF
TRBV29-1,TRBJ1-1,once,.,TGCAGCGTCGTGGACAGAAACACTGAAGCTTTCTTT,CSVVDRNTEAFF
TRBV3-1/TRBV3-2,TRBJ1-2,.,.,TGTGCCAGCAGCCACCGGTCGGAGGCCTATGGCTACACCTTC,CASSHRSEAYGYTF